This TCR beta chain is drawn from a study of early T cells in non-severe SARS-CoV-2 infection. Across the study: Bulk RNA taken from unsorted whole blood was sequenced, leaving chains unpaired. Findings and caveats of the study: Database matching using VDJdb favored anti-spike CD8 responses, with private and CD4 specificities left missing.

A remark on this clonotype: Its antigen is undetermined.

The library protocol tagged individual cDNA molecules with unique molecular identifiers. TCRdb recomputed calls from the 5' RACE reads with MiXCR, one row per CDR3 protein. The sample carries tens of thousands of distinct CDR3 sequences, approximately 4.4% recorded once. This CDR3 spans 12 amino acids. The V gene's germline CDR1 is GTSNPN and CDR2 SVGIG (reference sequence). The V and J ends lost 3 bases and 5 bases respectively, with 8 bases between them. The chain combines TRBV30 with TRBJ2-1; D is ambiguous. Material: whole blood. This clonotype originated in an adult who was a healthcare worker with PCR-confirmed SARS-CoV-2 infection or an uninfected control (not recorded which). This CDR3 reads CAWSNTNNEQFF. In DNA form, the CDR3 reads TGTGCCTGGAGCAACACGAACAATGAGCAGTTCTTC.